This TCR beta chain was recorded in a study of shared clonotypes between healthy human individuals. Details on this clone: Its antigen is unknown.

Overall study findings and caveats: Larger estimated richness was generally seen in naive subsets than in memory subsets. Across a handful of donors, naive CD4 shared roughly 5%, naive CD8 more than 3%, memory CD4 more than 2%, memory CD8 about 0.4%. The donor pool, a small one, limited the genetic and exposure-history diversity represented.

Source study methods: Filtering differed, since immunoSEQ gave only junction sequences and no quality scores. Sequencing was performed with immunoSEQ multiplex PCR; in TCRdb, only in-frame clones are kept and a portion is missing. V and J calls and clone size come straight from that table; D and trimming were deduced from the DNA. The sample consists of about 2 million clones, roughly 95% of them appearing once. The sequence came from a young man in good health. Material for sequencing was naive CD4+ T cells sorted from blood. Subset indicated: CD45RA+ positively selected.

Written as DNA, the CDR3 is TGTGCCAGCAAGACAGCGATCAACACCGGGGAGCTGTTTTTT. This gives the protein CASKTAINTGELFF. The chain recombines TRBV2 with TRBJ2-2, with D perhaps matching TRBD1 (5 bases). This CDR3 has 14 residues. Germline V gives CDR1 SNHLY, CDR2 FYNNEI. The V and J ends lost 7 bases and 2 bases respectively, with 11 bases between them. Full variable domain (remainder filled in from reference TRBV2 and TRBJ2-2): EPEVTQTPSHQVTQMGQEVILRCVPISNHLYFYWYRQILGQKVEFLVSFYNNEISEKSEIFDDQFSVERPDGSNFTLKIRSTKLEDSAMYFCASKTAINTGELFFGEGSRLTVL.